Shown below are 13 T cell receptor beta chains from a single sample sequenced in a study of shared clonotypes between healthy human individuals. The protocol was immunoSEQ multiplex PCR, while the TCRdb copy is restricted to in-frame clones and leaves out a portion. Seen here are around 500,000 clones, 81% observed once, and the top ten hold 9.5% to 15%. Input material: PBMCs. These receptors were taken from a woman aged 35 to 49 in good health. Some clones in this sample may be carry-over from other donors' samples.

In the case of this clone: Sequence at one end of the junction differs from germline and may be a read error. The chain employs TRBV29-1 and TRBJ2-7; a possible D gene is TRBD2 (5 bases). The CDR3 covers 14 residues. CDR1 SQVTM and CDR2 ANQGSEA come from the germline V gene. The CDR3 sequence is CSVEVGYLDSEQCF. The CDR3, as DNA: TGCAGCGTTGAGGTGGGCTATCTCGATAGCGAGCAGTGCTTC.

The V and J genes are TRBV5-6 and TRBJ2-5; 8 nucleotides line up with TRBD2. Unmatched junction bases numbered 0, after V lost 0 bases and J lost 2 bases. CDR3 length: 14 residues. Germline loops: CDR1 SGHDT, CDR2 YYEEEE. The CDR3 is CASSLASGQETQYF. The CDR3 bases are TGTGCCAGCAGCTTGGCTAGCGGGCAAGAGACCCAGTACTTC.

This clone has only a few counts. J is TRBJ2-1 and V is TRBV4-3, with TRBD2 matching 7 bases. This CDR3 region has 17 residues. Germline CDR1 LGHNA, CDR2 YSLEER. V trimming: 2 bases; J trimming: 0 bases; junction bases outside the gene matches: 7. For the CDR3, the DNA is TGCGCCAGCAGCCAACCGGGAGGCGGGAGCTCCTACAATGAGCAGTTCTTC. Residues: CASSQPGGGSSYNEQFF.

V usage is TRBV2 and J usage is TRBJ1-2; no firm D call. Trimming removed 3 bases from V and 11 bases from J, with 13 bases in between. There are 12 residues in the CDR3. Germline CDR1 is SNHLY and CDR2 is FYNNEI. The DNA for the CDR3 is TGTGCCAGCAGTGACCCAGGACGGGAGTACACCTTC. Translated: CASSDPGREYTF.

Worth noting for this clone: At one boundary the junction diverges from the germline segment, which might be a read error. This chain links TRBV2 with TRBJ2-3, with 9 bases fitting TRBD2. Germline CDR1 SNHLY, CDR2 FYNNEI. This CDR3 region has 12 residues. CDR3 protein: CASSDRGSGSGF. The CDR3 DNA is TGTGCCAGCAGTGATCGTGGTAGCGGGAGTGGTTTT.

The chain has TRBV27 and TRBJ2-3; D remains unclear. Deletions cut 5 bases from V and 2 bases from J, with 11 bases between. The CDR3 length is 14 residues. Germline assignment: CDR1 MNHEY and CDR2 SMNVEV (reference sequence). The CDR3 spells CASSGWASTDTQYF. CDR3 DNA sequence: TGTGCCAGCAGTGGATGGGCCTCCACAGATACGCAGTATTTT.

On this clone: A read error likely explains this, since a far larger clone differs by one base. The DNA of the CDR3 is TGTGCCCGGACCCCCGGGACTAGGCCCGGTTCGGAGCAGTACTTC. It is translated as CARTPGTRPGSEQYF. The chain employs TRBV30 and TRBJ2-7, with TRBD2 matching 8 bases. J lost 7 bases, V lost 8 bases, and 19 bases had no gene match. Per germline, CDR1 GTSNPN and CDR2 SVGIG (reference sequence). This CDR3 has 15 residues.

This clone showed up just a few times. Possible read error: a much larger clone is one base away. Other DNA sequences in the same sample also yield this CDR3. V and J are TRBV6-4 and TRBJ1-1, with 12 bases fitting TRBD1. This CDR3 is built from 14 residues. CDR1 and CDR2 from the germline V gene are MRHNA and SNTAGT. The CDR3 region is CVSSDGTGGTEAFF. The DNA of the CDR3 is TGTGTCAGCAGTGACGGGACAGGGGGCACTGAGGCTTTCTTT.

The CDR3 DNA sequence: TGTGCCAGCAGCTACGACAGAATGAATGGCTACACCTTC. Translated, it gives CASSYDRMNGYTF. The chain joins TRBV6-5 to TRBJ1-2; maybe TRBD1 (5 bases). The CDR3 has 13 residues. From germline, CDR1 is MNHEY and CDR2 SVGAGI. V lost 6 bases to trimming and J lost 6 bases, with 14 bases between them.

CDR3: CASSHTRASGTYNEQFF. CDR3 sequence (DNA): TGTGCCAGCAGCCACACTAGGGCTAGCGGAACCTACAATGAGCAGTTCTTC. The chain links TRBV7-9 to TRBJ2-1; 7 nucleotides align to TRBD2. Germline CDR1 SEHNR, CDR2 FQNEAQ (reference sequence). This CDR3 comprises 17 residues. V lost 5 bases and J lost 2; bases outside the gene matches: 12.

Regarding this clone: This sequence is one base from a far larger clone and is likely a read error. The chain has TRBV7-2 and TRBJ2-7, with a possible D match to TRBD1 (5 bases). This CDR3 is built from 14 residues. Germline V CDR1 and CDR2: SGHTA, FQGNSA. V gave up 3 bases and J gave up 2 bases, with 11 bases separating them. Here the CDR3 DNA reads TGTGCCAGCAGCTTTTACAAGGGGACCTACGAGCAGTACTTC. Its protein is CASSFYKGTYEQYF.

Concerning this clone itself: This may arise from a read error, as a much more abundant clone is one base away. The chain uses TRBV5-4 and TRBJ2-7; 10 bases map to TRBD2. From germline, CDR1 is SGHNT and CDR2 YYREEE (reference sequence). The CDR3 consists of 15 residues. After removal of 2 bases from V and 1 base from J, the junction contained 3 bases not matched to a gene. Here the CDR3 reads CASSLGSGRSYEQYF. The CDR3 coding sequence is TGTGCCAGCAGCTTAGGTAGCGGGAGGTCCTACGAGCAGTACTTC.

This clone was seen once. A far larger clone is just one base off, so this is likely a read error. V and J are TRBV11-2 and TRBJ2-5; no clear D. The closer fit of TRBJ2-7 to the DNA end suggests the J call may be wrong. This CDR3 comprises 13 residues. The germline gives CDR1 SGHAT, CDR2 FQNNGV. The CDR3 reads CASRLRSAYEQYF. The DNA for the CDR3 is TGTGCCAGCAGACTAAGGTCAGCCTACGAGCAGTACTTC.